The rows below give T cell receptor beta chains drawn from one sample of a study of T cells in Graves' hyperthyroidism and ophthalmopathy. TCRdb re-analysed the multiplex PCR reads in MiXCR, keeping a single row per CDR3 protein. The profile shows 450,000 to 650,000 distinct CDR3 sequences, 13% to 15% of them singletons. Sequenced sample: blood. All receptors come from a young woman with Graves' ophthalmopathy. Both conserved end residues are part of each CDR3. A D gene is named only where the DNA matches it firmly. Clone sizes are given selectively: once, few, many, or a class where the clone is expanded.

many | TRBJ2-3 | TRBD2 | TRBV10-3 | TGTGCCATCAGTGGACTAGCGGGAGGAGATACGCAGTATTTT | CAISGLAGGDTQYF
many | TRBJ1-2 | . | TRBV9 | TGTGCCAGCAGCGTAGGTTCAAACTATGGCTACACCTTC | CASSVGSNYGYTF
many | TRBJ2-5 | TRBD1 | TRBV2 | TGTGCCAGCAGGGTGGACAGGGAAGAGACCCAGTACTTC | CASRVDREETQYF
. | TRBJ2-7 | . | TRBV4-1 | TGCGCCAGCAGCCGACTAGGGACAGAGAGAAACTACGAGCAGTACTTC | CASSRLGTERNYEQYF
many | TRBJ1-2 | . | TRBV7-9 | TGTGCCAGCAGCTTAGTCAATACAGGGCGAGGTGGCTACACCTTC | CASSLVNTGRGGYTF
many | TRBJ1-5 | TRBD1 | TRBV19 | TGTGCCAGTAGTATCCCAACCACCGGGACAGGGGGACCTTTCCATCAGCCCCAGCATTTT | CASSIPTTGTGGPFHQPQHF
many | TRBJ2-7 | TRBD2 | TRBV7-2 | TGTGCCAGCAGCTTTAGCGGGACACATACAGAGGAGCAGTACTTC | CASSFSGTHTEEQYF
many | TRBJ2-5 | . | TRBV24-1 | TGTGCCACCCAGCAGGGGCGCGGAGAGACCCAGTACTTC | CATQQGRGETQYF
. | TRBJ2-7 | TRBD1 | TRBV27 | TGTGCCAGCAGTGACTCGGGACAGGGCTCCTACGAGCAGTACTTC | CASSDSGQGSYEQYF
many | TRBJ1-1 | . | TRBV19 | TGTGCCAGTAAGCAAGGGGAGCGGAACACTGAAGCTTTCTTT | CASKQGERNTEAFF
many | TRBJ2-1 | TRBD2 | TRBV20-1 | TGCAGTGCTAGGGAACTAGCGGGAGGGTCTGACTACAATGAGCAGTTCTTC | CSARELAGGSDYNEQFF
. | TRBJ1-2 | . | TRBV7-6 | TGTGCCAGCAGCCCACTACTCGCTAGAGGCTACACCTTC | CASSPLLARGYTF
many | TRBJ2-1 | . | TRBV7-9 | TGTGCCAGCACTACAACAAGAGGGAGTGTAAATGAGCAGTTCTTC | CASTTTRGSVNEQFF
. | TRBJ1-4 | TRBD1 | TRBV5-5 | TGTGCCAGCAGCTTGTTGAAGATTCCGGGACAGGGTAATGAAAAACTGTTTTTT | CASSLLKIPGQGNEKLFF
few | TRBJ2-1 | . | TRBV12-3/TRBV12-4 | TGTGCCAGCTCACCAGAACCGCTCAGGGTTAGGACCTACAATGAGCAGTTCTTC | CASSPEPLRVRTYNEQFF
. | TRBJ2-3 | . | TRBV6-1 | TGTGCCAGCACCGGACCCGAACGCACAGATACGCAGTATTTT | CASTGPERTDTQYF
many | TRBJ2-7 | . | TRBV12-3/TRBV12-4 | TGTGCCAGCAGTTTGTACCGAATGCAGAGCTACGAGCAGTACTTC | CASSLYRMQSYEQYF
few | TRBJ2-5 | TRBD2 | TRBV9 | TGTGCCAGCAGCCTCAGGGGTAGCGGGAACGGCGGGGAGACCCAGTACTTC | CASSLRGSGNGGETQYF
. | TRBJ2-2 | TRBD2 | TRBV20-1 | TGCAGTGCTATCGCGGGGGACACCGGGGAGCTGTTTTTT | CSAIAGDTGELFF
. | TRBJ2-6 | . | TRBV4-1 | TGCGCCAGCAGCGCAATTGAGGCCAACGTCCTGACTTTC | CASSAIEANVLTF
. | TRBJ2-3 | . | TRBV30 | TGTGCCTGGATGCCGTTCGGGGTGACTTTAAGCACAGATACGCAGTATTTT | CAWMPFGVTLSTDTQYF
many | TRBJ2-4 | TRBD2 | TRBV13 | TGTGCCAGCAGCGGGAGGGGACTAGCGGGGGAGATTCAGTACTTC | CASSGRGLAGEIQYF
. | TRBJ1-1 | TRBD1 | TRBV28 | TGTGCCAGCGCCTTGACAGGGGCGGACACTGAAGCTTTCTTT | CASALTGADTEAFF
. | TRBJ1-5 | TRBD1 | TRBV2 | TGTGCCAGCAGTGTACAGGGGCACAATCAGCCCCAGCATTTT | CASSVQGHNQPQHF
. | TRBJ2-2 | TRBD2 | TRBV2 | TGTGCCAGCAGTGGAGGACTAGCGGGAGCGAACACCGGGGAGCTGTTTTTT | CASSGGLAGANTGELFF
many | TRBJ1-2 | TRBD1 | TRBV6-1 | TGTGCCAGCAGTTCCCCGACAGGGGGCATCTATGGCTACACCTTC | CASSSPTGGIYGYTF
. | TRBJ2-5 | . | TRBV27 | TGTGCCAGCAGTTTACCCCTCCGGACCCCTCAAGAGACCCAGTACTTC | CASSLPLRTPQETQYF
. | TRBJ2-5 | . | TRBV7-9 | TGTGCCAGCAGCTTACTGGGGCCTCGAAAGAAAGAGACCCAGTACTTC | CASSLLGPRKKETQYF
many | TRBJ1-2 | . | TRBV6-2/TRBV6-3 | TGTGCCAGCAGGGGGACATCCCTCTATGGCTACACCTTC | CASRGTSLYGYTF
few | TRBJ2-7 | TRBD1 | TRBV19 | TGTGCCAGTAGTATAGTTTCACCCGGGACAGGGGGGAGCGAGCAGTACTTC | CASSIVSPGTGGSEQYF
many | TRBJ2-7 | . | TRBV12-3/TRBV12-4 | TGTGCCAGCAGTTTACAGGACCGAAGCTCCTACGAGCAGTACTTC | CASSLQDRSSYEQYF
. | TRBJ1-1 | . | TRBV13 | TGTGCCAGCAGCTTCCACAGGGCGAACACTGAAGCTTTCTTT | CASSFHRANTEAFF
few | TRBJ2-3 | TRBD1 | TRBV7-9 | TGTGCCAGCAGCGATGGACAGGGACCAGATACGCAGTATTTT | CASSDGQGPDTQYF
many | TRBJ2-7 | TRBD1 | TRBV7-9 | TGTGCCAGCAGCTTAGTAGGGGGCAACTACGAGCAGTACTTC | CASSLVGGNYEQYF
few | TRBJ1-1 | . | TRBV6-5 | TGTGCCAGCAGTTACTTCAAGGCCTCGAACACTGAAGCTTTCTTT | CASSYFKASNTEAFF
many | TRBJ1-6 | . | TRBV28 | TGTGCCAGCCTTGAACCCCGGGCTAATTCACCCCTCCACTTT | CASLEPRANSPLHF
many | TRBJ2-7 | . | TRBV28 | TGTGCCAGCAGTTTGGGCGGGCCGGGGACCTACGAGCAGTACTTC | CASSLGGPGTYEQYF
. | TRBJ2-1 | TRBD2 | TRBV10-3 | TGTGCCATCATGGCTGCCATAGCGGGAGGGCAAAGCTCCTACAATGAGCAGTTCTTC | CAIMAAIAGGQSSYNEQFF
. | TRBJ2-6 | . | TRBV6-1 | TGTGCCAGCAGTGACGACGCGGGGCGCGGGGCCAACGTCCTGACTTTC | CASSDDAGRGANVLTF
many | TRBJ2-1 | . | TRBV27 | TGTGCCAGCAGTTTATCGAGAGGGAATATTGAGCAGTTCTTC | CASSLSRGNIEQFF
few | TRBJ1-1 | . | TRBV9 | TGTGCCAGCAGCGTCGGGAGCCTAATGAACACTGAAGCTTTCTTT | CASSVGSLMNTEAFF
many | TRBJ2-1 | . | TRBV4-2 | TGTGCCAGCAGCCAAGATCAGCGGGCACTATACAATGAGCAGTTCTTC | CASSQDQRALYNEQFF
many | TRBJ2-3 | . | TRBV28 | TGTGCCAGCAGCGTTAGCGGAAGGCGGCAGGACACGCAGTATTTT | CASSVSGRRQDTQYF
many | TRBJ2-7 | TRBD2 | TRBV12-3/TRBV12-4 | TGTGCCAGCAGTTTGACTAGCGGACTATACGAGCAGTACTTC | CASSLTSGLYEQYF
few | TRBJ1-2 | . | TRBV14 | TGTGCCAGCAGCCAAGTCGTTGGCTATGGCTACACCTTC | CASSQVVGYGYTF
many | TRBJ1-6 | . | TRBV12-3/TRBV12-4 | TGTGCCAGCAGTCTAGGCGGAACAGGGTCCTATAATTCACCCCTCCACTTT | CASSLGGTGSYNSPLHF
. | TRBJ2-6 | TRBD2 | TRBV27 | TGTGCCAGCAGTTTTGGGACTAGCCTCTCTGGGGCCAACGTCCTGACTTTC | CASSFGTSLSGANVLTF
. | TRBJ1-2 | TRBD1 | TRBV11-2 | TGTGCCAGCAGTCTCGTCAGGACAGGCCTCTATGGCTACACCTTC | CASSLVRTGLYGYTF
many | TRBJ2-2 | . | TRBV20-1 | TGCAGTGCTAGGAGGGGGAAAAACACCGGGGAGCTGTTTTTT | CSARRGKNTGELFF
many | TRBJ2-1 | . | TRBV7-9 | TGTGCCAGCAGCCCCCTGGGTTTGAGCTCCTACAATGAGCAGTTCTTC | CASSPLGLSSYNEQFF
. | TRBJ2-5 | TRBD1 | TRBV12-5 | TGTGCTAGTGGTTTGGGTGGGACAGGGATCCAAGAGACCCAGTACTTC | CASGLGGTGIQETQYF
many | TRBJ2-7 | TRBD2 | TRBV7-9 | TGTGCCAGCAGCATCGGGACTAGCTCCTACGAGCAGTACTTC | CASSIGTSSYEQYF